This T cell receptor beta chain was obtained from a study of Graves' ophthalmopathy and Graves' hyperthyroidism. Amplification from RNA transcripts yielded the TCR beta CDR3 regions. The first-round RT-PCR employed HTBI primers together with the Qiagen OneStep RT-PCR kit. A multiplex PCR was then performed as the second round. TCRdb reprocessed the multiplex PCR reads with MiXCR, giving one entry per CDR3 protein. The sample has about 39,000 distinct CDR3 sequences; roughly 50% are singletons. In its sample, this clonotype was seen a few times. Hyperthyroidism patients were newly diagnosed, under 2 months' duration, aged 18 to 65. From fresh peripheral blood, under 12 ml in volume, the PBMCs were obtained. The CDR3 consists of 13 residues. Trimming removed 7 bases from V and 5 bases from J, with 14 bases in between. CDR1 and CDR2 (germline): SEHNR, FQNEAQ (reference sequence).

The sequence came from an adult woman with stable Graves' hyperthyroidism. Sequences were obtained from peripheral blood. V gene TRBV7-9 combines with J gene TRBJ2-5; either TRBD1 or TRBD2 may fit D (5 bases each). In nucleotides, the CDR3 is TGTGCCAGCACCGGGACCGGGGAGGAGACCCAGTACTTC. It is translated as CASTGTGEETQYF.